Below are 21 T cell receptor beta chains sequenced from a single sample in a study of blood T cell repertoires in COVID-19. Only in-frame clones appear in the TCRdb table, and some are missing; sequencing was by immunoSEQ multiplex PCR. The sample carries more than 300,000 clones, 90% to 95% recorded once. Sample: PBMCs or T cells enriched from blood (not recorded which). The origin of the receptors is a woman between 25 and 40 years old who had been exposed to COVID-19.

The chain links TRBV7-8 to TRBJ2-2; 7 bases align to TRBD1. The trim removed 5 bases at V and 3 bases at J, leaving 9 bases unmatched. The CDR3 extends over 16 amino acids. In germline, CDR1 is SGHVS, CDR2 FQNEAQ. DNA for the CDR3: TGTGCCAGCAGCCTCCGACAGGGTGGGGACACCGGGGAGCTGTTTTTT. Protein product: CASSLRQGGDTGELFF.

This chain connects TRBV6-1 to TRBJ1-5; the D gene is possibly TRBD1 (6 bases). The CDR3 consists of 17 residues. Germline V gene data show CDR1 as MNHNS and CDR2 as SASEGT. The V and J ends lost 1 base and 1 base respectively, with 14 bases between them. The CDR3 region is CASSEGARGRSNQPQHF. The CDR3 region has the DNA TGTGCCAGCAGTGAAGGGGCCAGGGGACGGAGCAATCAGCCCCAGCATTTT.

This chain uses TRBV19 with TRBJ2-2; 12 bases match TRBD1. J gave up 3 bases and V 10 bases, and 3 bases lay outside the gene matches. The CDR3 has 14 residues. Germline CDR1 is LNHDA and CDR2 is SQIVND (reference sequence). The CDR3 here is CAIRDRGHTGELFF. The CDR3 nucleotides read TGTGCCATTAGGGACAGGGGGCACACCGGGGAGCTGTTTTTT.

The chain joins TRBV27 to TRBJ2-7; the match to TRBD2 covers 7 bases. Germline V lookup: CDR1 MNHEY, CDR2 SMNVEV (reference sequence). This CDR3 is built from 14 residues. Germline trimming cut 6 bases from V and 2 bases from J; bases unmatched to any gene: 7. CDR3 region: CASRSAGTTYEQYF. For the CDR3, the DNA is TGTGCCAGCAGATCAGCGGGGACCACCTACGAGCAGTACTTC.

V usage is TRBV14 and J usage is TRBJ1-6; D gene unclear. The CDR3 loop spans 17 amino acids. Germline V CDR1 and CDR2: SGHDN, FVKESK. V was cut by 1 base and J by 0 bases, with 10 bases left in between. CDR3 protein: CASSQVLRSSYNSPLHF. CDR3 in DNA: TGTGCCAGCAGCCAAGTTTTGCGAAGCTCCTATAATTCACCCCTCCACTTT.

The chain combines TRBV7-8 with TRBJ2-5; TRBD2 matches at 9 bases. V lost 1 base and J lost 4; bases outside the gene matches: 7. Per germline, CDR1 SGHVS and CDR2 FQNEAQ. The CDR3 has 16 residues. This CDR3 reads CASSLEAGGVSETQYF. The CDR3 DNA reads as TGTGCCAGCAGCTTAGAGGCGGGGGGGGTATCAGAGACCCAGTACTTC.

CDR3 protein: CASSLIVNTEAFF. The CDR3 nucleotides read TGTGCCAGCAGCTTAATAGTGAACACTGAAGCTTTCTTT. The rearrangement joins TRBV7-3 to TRBJ1-1; no reliable D call. V gave up 1 base and J gave up 0 bases, with 3 bases separating them. Looked up from germline, CDR1 is SGHTA and CDR2 is FQGTGA. The CDR3 loop spans 13 amino acids. The full variable domain, its missing parts supplied by reference TRBV7-3 and TRBJ1-1, is GAGVSQTPSNKVTEKGKYVELRCDPISGHTALYWYRQSLGQGPEFLIYFQGTGAADDSGLPNDRFFAVRPEGSVSTLKIQRTERGDSAVYLCASSLIVNTEAFFGQGTRLTVV.

V and J are TRBV15 and TRBJ1-1; D call uncertain. CDR1 and CDR2 (germline): LNHNV, YYDKDF (reference sequence). Deletions cut 0 bases from V and 1 base from J, with 12 bases between. The CDR3 is made up of 16 amino acids. CDR3 nucleotides: TGTGCCACCAGCAGAGATGAATTCCGCAGGAACACTGAAGCTTTCTTT. Its protein is CATSRDEFRRNTEAFF.

The rearrangement uses TRBV7-6 and TRBJ2-3; 12 bases match TRBD2. The CDR3 covers 16 residues. V dropped 6 bases and J dropped 2; count of bases not matched to a gene: 6. Germline CDR1 reads SGHVS; CDR2 reads FNYEAQ. The CDR3 DNA reads TGTGCCAGCAGGCGCTCTAGCGGGGGGGCCACAGATACGCAGTATTTT. It yields the protein CASRRSSGGATDTQYF.

The CDR3 DNA sequence: TGCGCCAGCAGCCAAGGGACTAGGGACGGCAATGAGCAGTTCTTC. Its translation is CASSQGTRDGNEQFF. The chain carries TRBV4-1 and TRBJ2-1, with 7 bases lining up with TRBD2. V shed 1 base, J shed 6 bases, and the junction held 6 bases outside the gene matches. CDR3 length: 15 residues. Germline-derived CDR1 and CDR2 are MGHRA and YSYEKL.

The J gene is TRBJ2-7, the V gene TRBV4-2, with 8 bases matching TRBD2. CDR1 LGHNA and CDR2 YNFKEQ come from the germline V gene. V lost 4 bases, J lost 1 base, and 6 bases stayed unmatched. This CDR3 has 15 amino acids. The CDR3 loop is CASSPKLAESYEQYF. DNA for the CDR3: TGTGCCAGCAGCCCGAAACTAGCGGAGTCCTACGAGCAGTACTTC.

J is TRBJ2-7 and V is TRBV4-2; possibly TRBD2 for D (6 bases). The germline V gene encodes CDR1 LGHNA and CDR2 YNFKEQ. With 0 bases removed from V and 3 bases from J, the gap between germline ends came to 15 bases. This CDR3 has 16 residues. In DNA, the CDR3 is TGTGCCAGCAGCCAAGATAAGTTGCGGGGACTCTACGAGCAGTACTTC. Protein: CASSQDKLRGLYEQYF.

This rearrangement joins TRBV4-2 to TRBJ1-3; no reliable D call. There are 15 residues in the CDR3. Germline CDR1 LGHNA, CDR2 YNFKEQ. Trimming stripped 6 bases from V and 3 bases from J, with 15 bases between. Written as DNA, the CDR3 is TGTGCCAGCAGTCCCAGACGGGAGGGTGGAAACACCATATATTTT. It encodes CASSPRREGGNTIYF.

The rearrangement joins TRBV25-1 to TRBJ1-2, with 7 bases aligning to TRBD1. V shed 5 bases, J shed 1 base, and the junction held 7 bases outside the gene matches. Germline V lookup: CDR1 MGHDK, CDR2 SYGVNS. The CDR3 is 15 amino acids. CDR3 DNA: TGTGCCAGCAGTCCTCAGGACAGGCTTAACTATGGCTACACCTTC. Its translation: CASSPQDRLNYGYTF.

The V and J genes are TRBV24-1 and TRBJ2-3; D gene unclear. V lost 4 bases and J 7 bases, leaving 11 bases between the germline ends. Germline lookup yields CDR1 KGHDR and CDR2 SFDVKD. This CDR3 has 13 residues. This CDR3 is CATSERSWNTQYF. CDR3 in DNA: TGTGCCACCAGTGAACGGAGCTGGAATACGCAGTATTTT.

The J gene is TRBJ1-2, the V gene TRBV27, with 11 bases fitting TRBD1. The CDR3 has 15 residues. CDR1 and CDR2 from the germline V gene are MNHEY and SMNVEV (reference sequence). With 5 bases clipped from V and 4 bases from J, the junction kept 6 bases outside the gene matches. CDR3 residues: CASSLWTGGIYGYTF. CDR3 coding DNA: TGTGCCAGCAGTCTTTGGACAGGGGGCATCTATGGCTACACCTTC.

Concerning this clone itself: Other nucleotide sequences in the sample specify the same CDR3. The V call is TRBV18, the J call TRBJ1-5; perhaps TRBD1 as D (5 bases). The CDR3 is 14 amino acids. CDR1 and CDR2 (germline): KGHSH, LQKENI. Trimming cost V 3 bases and J 7 bases, with 13 bases left between them. The CDR3 sequence is CASSPQGVNQPQHF. The DNA for the CDR3 is TGTGCCAGCTCACCCCAGGGCGTAAACCAGCCCCAGCATTTT.

The V call is TRBV19, the J call TRBJ1-5, with 9 bases fitting TRBD1. Germline CDR1 reads LNHDA; CDR2 reads SQIVND (reference sequence). CDR3 length equals 15 residues. V gave up 8 bases and J gave up 3 bases; unmatched junction bases: 8. CDR3 coding DNA: TGTGCCAGTCGTCCCGGGACAGGGAACAATCAGCCCCAGCATTTT. This codes for CASRPGTGNNQPQHF.

The chain combines TRBV28 with TRBJ1-5; 8 positions agree with TRBD1. The length of the CDR3 is 14 residues. Germline loops: CDR1 MDHEN, CDR2 SYDVKM. The trim removed 5 bases at V and 2 bases at J, leaving 2 bases unmatched. The DNA of the CDR3 is TGTGCCAGCAGTATACAGGGGGGCAATCAGCCCCAGCATTTT. Its translation is CASSIQGGNQPQHF.

The rearrangement links TRBV5-1 to TRBJ1-2, with TRBD1 matching over 8 bases. This CDR3 contains 17 residues. Trimming cost V 0 bases and J 8 bases; bases outside gene matches: 15. In germline, CDR1 is SGHRS, CDR2 YFSETQ. The CDR3 region has the DNA TGCGCCAGCAGCTTGGGACTGGGACAGGCGCTAGGTCAAGGCTACACCTTC. Translation: CASSLGLGQALGQGYTF.

The rearrangement links TRBV11-2 to TRBJ1-4, with 9 bases lining up with TRBD1. This CDR3 region has 14 residues. Germline loops: CDR1 SGHAT, CDR2 FQNNGV. The junction had 2 bases not matched to a gene; V was cut back by 4 bases and J by 5 bases. CDR3 region: CASSSGQGNEKLFF. CDR3 DNA sequence: TGTGCCAGCAGCTCAGGACAGGGGAATGAAAAACTGTTTTTT.